The 31 T cell receptor beta chains below come from one sample, sequenced in a study of blood T cell repertoires in COVID-19 (dated by TCRdb to the early 2020s). Library method: the immunoSEQ multiplex PCR assay. TCRdb's version of the immuneACCESS table is confined to in-frame rearrangements and falls short of the full clone set. An unresolved V gene accounts for under half of the shortfall where checked; the remainder is of unknown origin. The sample contains roughly 190,000 clones, roughly 83% of them found a single time. In total, the top ten clones hold 3.2% of the sample. Sequencing input: PBMCs or T cells enriched from blood (not recorded which). These receptors all come from a woman in her twenties or thirties who had recovered from COVID-19.

This chain uses TRBV29-1 with TRBJ2-1; TRBD2 is a possible D gene (5 bases). V was shortened by 6 bases and J by 8 bases, with 17 bases between the two germline ends. This CDR3 is 13 amino acids long. Looked up from germline, CDR1 is SQVTM and CDR2 is ANQGSEA. The CDR3, as DNA: TGCAGCGTCAACATGCATAGAGGGCATGAGCAGTTCTTC. The encoded protein is CSVNMHRGHEQFF.

The rearrangement uses TRBV7-3 and TRBJ2-2, with unresolved D. Germline CDR1 and CDR2: SGHTA and FQGTGA. The CDR3 is 16 residues long. Trimming stripped 4 bases from V and 6 bases from J, with 18 bases between. This CDR3 reads CASSSRSASKAGELFF. CDR3 bases: TGTGCCAGCAGCTCCAGGTCGGCCTCCAAGGCCGGGGAGCTGTTTTTT.

The table lists this clone with a few counts. V gene TRBV7-2 combines with J gene TRBJ2-4; D not certain. The V and J ends lost 4 bases and 4 bases respectively, with 17 bases between them. The CDR3 runs 16 residues. The V gene's germline CDR1 is SGHTA and CDR2 FQGNSA. The CDR3 protein is CASSSTAATTKNIQYF. In nucleotides, the CDR3 is TGTGCCAGCAGCTCTACGGCGGCAACCACGAAAAACATTCAGTACTTC.

This clone appeared a few times. The chain carries TRBV28 and TRBJ2-6; D gene uncertain. The CDR3 has 16 amino acids. V was clipped by 5 bases and J by 0 bases, with 11 bases between them. In germline, CDR1 is MDHEN, CDR2 SYDVKM. The CDR3 spells CASSAPWSSGANVLTF. The CDR3 nucleotides read TGTGCCAGCAGTGCCCCGTGGAGCTCTGGGGCCAACGTCCTGACTTTC.

V and J are TRBV19 and TRBJ1-3; D might be TRBD1 (5 bases). V gave up 8 bases and J gave up 3 bases, with 14 bases separating them. CDR3 length equals 14 residues. CDR1 and CDR2 from the germline V gene are LNHDA and SQIVND (reference sequence). CDR3 DNA sequence: TGTGCCAGTTCTGACAGAACCCTTGGAAACACCATATATTTT. Translating gives CASSDRTLGNTIYF.

This clone has just a few counts. J is TRBJ1-1 and V is TRBV5-4, with D perhaps matching TRBD1 (6 bases). This CDR3 comprises 13 residues. CDR1 is SGHNT, CDR2 YYREEE, per germline (reference sequence). V lost 4 bases and J lost 1, with 8 bases in between. The CDR3 DNA reads TGTGCCAGCAGCGCACAGGGGAACACTGAAGCTTTCTTT. It encodes CASSAQGNTEAFF.

This clone was counted a single time. The chain has TRBV29-1 and TRBJ2-2, with TRBD2 matching 11 bases. The CDR3 extends over 15 amino acids. Trimming cost V 7 bases and J 0 bases; bases outside gene matches: 4. Germline V lookup: CDR1 SQVTM, CDR2 ANQGSEA. CDR3 region: CSAKTSGTNTGELFF. CDR3 coding DNA: TGCAGCGCCAAGACTAGCGGGACGAACACCGGGGAGCTGTTTTTT.

V is TRBV7-8 and J is TRBJ1-5; TRBD1 is a possible D gene (6 bases). V dropped 5 bases and J dropped 4 bases, with 27 bases sitting between them. Germline CDR1 reads SGHVS; CDR2 reads FQNEAQ. The CDR3 has 19 residues. The DNA for the CDR3 is TGTGCCAGCAGCCTCAGGGGATACAGGGAATGGGCGTCGAATCAGCCCCAGCATTTT. The encoded protein is CASSLRGYREWASNQPQHF.

This rearrangement joins TRBV9 to TRBJ2-7; 8 bases agree with TRBD1. The CDR3 loop spans 14 amino acids. Trimming took 5 bases from V and 4 from J; bases not matched to a gene: 8. The V gene's germline CDR1 is SGDLS and CDR2 YYNGEE. For the CDR3, the DNA is TGTGCCAGCAGTACTCAGGGGGCGGGGTACGAGCAGTACTTC. Its translation: CASSTQGAGYEQYF.

The genes are TRBV19 and TRBJ2-1, with 15 bases lining up with TRBD2. CDR3 length: 18 residues. Trimming cost V 6 bases and J 4 bases; bases outside gene matches: 10. CDR1 and CDR2 (germline): LNHDA, SQIVND (reference sequence). CDR3 protein: CASSPRTSGGAEYNEQFF. CDR3 nucleotide sequence: TGTGCCAGTAGCCCCCGGACTAGCGGGGGGGCCGAATACAATGAGCAGTTCTTC.

This clone appeared once. V usage is TRBV5-1 and J usage is TRBJ2-3, with TRBD2 matching over 14 bases. The CDR3 has 17 amino acids. The germline V gene has CDR1 SGHRS and CDR2 YFSETQ. J was trimmed by 2 bases and V by 4 bases; bases with no gene match: 6. CDR3 residues: CASSPGLAGAYTDTQYF. As DNA, the CDR3 is TGCGCCAGCAGCCCGGGACTAGCGGGGGCCTACACAGATACGCAGTATTTT.

V usage is TRBV2 and J usage is TRBJ1-1; D possibly corresponds to TRBD1 (6 bases). Trimming took off 6 bases at V and 2 bases at J, with 13 bases between the two ends. Germline V CDR1 and CDR2: SNHLY, FYNNEI. The CDR3 length is 14 residues. For the CDR3, the DNA is TGTGCCAGCAGCTTGACAGGATCTAACACTGAAGCTTTCTTT. Its translation is CASSLTGSNTEAFF.

The CDR3 is CASSIGPNQPQHF. In nucleotides, the CDR3 is TGTGCCAGTAGTATAGGGCCCAATCAGCCCCAGCATTTT. J is TRBJ1-5 and V is TRBV19; D uncertain. This CDR3 is built from 13 residues. CDR1 is LNHDA and CDR2 is SQIVND in the germline V gene (reference sequence). V dropped 1 base and J dropped 3 bases, with 4 bases sitting between them.

V usage is TRBV2 and J usage is TRBJ2-2; no definite D call. Germline V gene lookup returns CDR1 SNHLY and CDR2 FYNNEI. The CDR3 has 12 residues. Between the trimmed V and J ends, which lost 9 bases and 8 bases, there was a span of 13 bases. The CDR3: CASLQVRGELFF. In DNA form, the CDR3 reads TGTGCCAGTCTACAAGTCAGGGGGGAGCTGTTTTTT.

The chain has TRBV7-2 and TRBJ1-1; D remains ambiguous. Germline assignment: CDR1 SGHTA and CDR2 FQGNSA. The CDR3 is 14 amino acids. The ends were cut back, 5 bases at V and 4 bases at J, with 14 bases in the middle. The CDR3 protein is CASSHGGVSTEAFF. The CDR3, as DNA: TGTGCCAGCAGCCATGGCGGGGTTAGCACTGAAGCTTTCTTT.

The count of this clone is one. The chain uses TRBV3-1 (or the pseudogene TRBV3-2) and TRBJ2-3, with D possibly matching TRBD2 (5 bases). This CDR3 has 17 residues. Trimming cost V 3 bases and J 2 bases, with 18 bases left between them. CDR1 and CDR2 from the germline V gene are LGHDT and YNNKEL (reference sequence). The CDR3 is CASSHSLGTRSTDTQYF. The CDR3 region has the DNA TGTGCCAGCAGCCACTCACTAGGAACCCGGTCCACAGATACGCAGTATTTT.

J is TRBJ1-6 and V is TRBV7-2, with a tentative D call TRBD1 (6 bases). The CDR3 is 17 residues long. V was shortened by 2 bases and J by 7 bases, with 18 bases between the two germline ends. The germline V gene has CDR1 SGHTA and CDR2 FQGNSA. CDR3 residues: CASSLHGGGQKNSPLHF. DNA of the CDR3: TGTGCCAGCAGCTTACACGGGGGGGGACAAAAGAATTCACCCCTCCACTTT.

A word on this clone: Other nucleotide sequences in the sample specify the same CDR3. V is TRBV2 and J is TRBJ1-6; possibly TRBD1 for D (6 bases). CDR1 and CDR2 (germline): SNHLY, FYNNEI. V was trimmed by 7 bases and J by 0 bases, leaving 10 bases between them. The CDR3 consists of 15 residues. CDR3 in DNA: TGTGCCAGCACCGGACAGAGCTCCTATAATTCACCCCTCCACTTT. Protein product: CASTGQSSYNSPLHF.

The genes are TRBV28 and TRBJ1-3, with a possible D match to TRBD1 (5 bases). Germline V lookup: CDR1 MDHEN, CDR2 SYDVKM. The CDR3 extends over 15 amino acids. V was clipped by 6 bases and J by 0 bases, with 12 bases between them. The CDR3 nucleotides read TGTGCCAGCAGAGGGTTTGGGGCCTCTGGAAACACCATATATTTT. Its translation: CASRGFGASGNTIYF.

This chain joins TRBV6-4 and TRBJ1-2; the match to TRBD1 covers 11 bases. The CDR3 totals 14 residues. Germline trimming cut 6 bases from V and 7 bases from J; bases unmatched to any gene: 7. CDR1 is MRHNA and CDR2 is SNTAGT in the germline V gene. CDR3 coding DNA: TGTGCCAGCAGCGTGGACAGGGGGCAGAGTGGCTACACCTTC. Protein product: CASSVDRGQSGYTF.

This sequence joins TRBV20-1 and TRBJ2-5; 9 bases agree with TRBD2. The length of the CDR3 is 16 residues. The V gene's germline CDR1 is DFQATT and CDR2 SNEGSKA (reference sequence). Trimming removed 3 bases from V and 1 base from J; junction bases left unmatched: 9. CDR3 DNA: TGCAGTGCTAGTCCATTGGAGCGGGGGGTCCAAGAGACCCAGTACTTC. Amino acids: CSASPLERGVQETQYF.

The count of this clone is one. The V gene is TRBV5-1, the J gene TRBJ2-7; weak D call: TRBD1 (5 bases). Germline assignment: CDR1 SGHRS and CDR2 YFSETQ. The CDR3 runs to 15 residues. The V and J ends lost 0 bases and 2 bases respectively, with 12 bases between them. As DNA, the CDR3 is TGCGCCAGCAGCTTGGGACACAGGCAAACCTACGAGCAGTACTTC. As protein: CASSLGHRQTYEQYF.

This clone turned up a few times. The V and J genes are TRBV3-1 (or the pseudogene TRBV3-2) and TRBJ1-5, with D possibly TRBD1 on 6 matching bases. CDR3 length: 19 amino acids. Trimming removed 2 bases at V and 0 bases at J, with 20 bases between. CDR1 and CDR2 from the germline V gene are LGHDT and YNNKEL (reference sequence). The CDR3 reads CASSQSSQGPDLSNQPQHF. CDR3 coding DNA: TGTGCCAGCAGCCAATCATCCCAGGGGCCCGACCTTAGCAATCAGCCCCAGCATTTT.

Turning to this clone: An end of the junction does not agree with germline; a read error may underlie this. This chain uses TRBV27 with TRBJ1-6, with D possibly being TRBD1 (5 bases). Germline V lookup: CDR1 MNHEY, CDR2 SMNVEV (reference sequence). CDR3 length: 17 residues. CDR3 sequence reads: CASSPVNRLLQNSPLHF. In DNA, the CDR3 is TGTGCCAGCAGTCCCGTGAACAGGCTACTCCAAAATTCGCCCCTCCACTTT.

The J gene is TRBJ1-1, the V gene TRBV28; no clear D gene. The germline V gene has CDR1 MDHEN and CDR2 SYDVKM. V lost 3 bases, J lost 6 bases, and 17 bases lay in between. The CDR3 has 15 amino acids. CDR3 nucleotide sequence: TGTGCCAGCAGTTTCGGAGGAGGCAACGGTGCTGAAGCTTTCTTT. It is translated as CASSFGGGNGAEAFF.

The chain employs TRBV5-4 and TRBJ2-5, with TRBD2 identical over 8 bases. The CDR3 totals 16 residues. Germline loops: CDR1 SGHNT, CDR2 YYREEE (reference sequence). With 1 base clipped from V and 4 bases from J, the junction kept 9 bases outside the gene matches. The CDR3 sequence is CASSLTSGGPGETQYF. The DNA for the CDR3 is TGTGCCAGCAGCTTGACGTCGGGGGGGCCCGGAGAGACCCAGTACTTC. The variable domain in full, with the rest retrieved from reference TRBV5-4 and TRBJ2-5, is ETGVTQSPTHLIKTRGQQVTLRCSSQSGHNTVSWYQQALGQGPQFIFQYYREEENGRGNFPPRFSGLQFPNYSSELNVNALELDDSALYLCASSLTSGGPGETQYFGPGTRLLVL.

The chain couples TRBV28 to TRBJ2-3; possible D gene TRBD2, 6 bases. The CDR3 length is 13 residues. Germline CDR1 reads MDHEN; CDR2 reads SYDVKM. Trimming took 4 bases from V and 6 from J, leaving 11 bases between them. The CDR3 region has the DNA TGTGCCAGCAGTTCGACTCGGGGGGATACGCAGTATTTT. The encoded protein is CASSSTRGDTQYF.

The chain links TRBV5-1 to TRBJ2-5, with TRBD1 matching 12 bases. Germline V gene data show CDR1 as SGHRS and CDR2 as YFSETQ. V lost 4 bases, J lost 4 bases, and 5 bases stayed unmatched. The length of the CDR3 is 15 residues. The chain's CDR3 is CASSRDRGLAETQYF. CDR3 in DNA: TGCGCCAGCAGCCGGGACAGGGGGCTTGCAGAGACCCAGTACTTC.

The chain uses TRBV29-1 and TRBJ1-2, with D perhaps matching TRBD1 (6 bases). Germline loops: CDR1 SQVTM, CDR2 ANQGSEA. The CDR3 sequence is 13 residues long. Trimming shortened V by 6 bases and J by 4 bases, and 15 bases separated the two germline ends. The CDR3 DNA reads TGCAGCGTGGAACCCCAGGGGAGCTATGGCTACACCTTC. The encoded protein is CSVEPQGSYGYTF.

The chain uses TRBV14 and TRBJ2-1; D perhaps matches TRBD1 (5 bases). Between the trimmed V and J ends, which lost 0 bases and 6 bases, there was a span of 9 bases. This CDR3 is built from 14 residues. Germline V gene sequence: CDR1 SGHDN, CDR2 FVKESK. CDR3 in DNA: TGTGCCAGCAGCCAAGATTTGACAGTCAATGAGCAGTTCTTC. Protein: CASSQDLTVNEQFF. The whole variable domain, remainder taken from reference TRBV14 and TRBJ2-1, is EAGVTQFPSHSVIEKGQTVTLRCDPISGHDNLYWYRRVMGKEIKFLLHFVKESKQDESGMPNNRFLAERTGGTYSTLKVQPAELEDSGVYFCASSQDLTVNEQFFGPGTRLTVL.

This chain uses TRBV28 with TRBJ2-3; D is undetermined. Germline assignment: CDR1 MDHEN and CDR2 SYDVKM. CDR3 length: 12 residues. The V end lost 5 bases, the J end lost 3 bases, and 6 bases lay between the germline ends. The CDR3 nucleotides read TGTGCCAGCAGTATAATGACAGATACGCAGTATTTT. Amino acid sequence: CASSIMTDTQYF.